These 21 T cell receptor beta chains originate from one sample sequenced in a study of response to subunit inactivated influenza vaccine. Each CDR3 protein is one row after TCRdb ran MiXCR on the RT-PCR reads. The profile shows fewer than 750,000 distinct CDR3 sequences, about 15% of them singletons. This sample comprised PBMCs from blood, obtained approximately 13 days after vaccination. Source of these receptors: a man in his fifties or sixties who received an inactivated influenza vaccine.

The CDR3 region is CASNRGLLGETQYF. The CDR3 bases are TGTGCCAGCAACCGGGGACTATTGGGAGAGACCCAGTACTTC. The chain couples TRBV28 to TRBJ2-5; TRBD2 agrees at 7 bases. The length of the CDR3 is 14 residues. CDR1 and CDR2 from the germline V gene are MDHEN and SYDVKM. V dropped 7 bases and J dropped 4; count of bases not matched to a gene: 9.

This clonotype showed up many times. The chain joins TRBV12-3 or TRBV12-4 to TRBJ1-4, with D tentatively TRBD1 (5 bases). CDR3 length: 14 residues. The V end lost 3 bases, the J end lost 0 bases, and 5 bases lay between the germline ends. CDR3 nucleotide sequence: TGTGCCAGCAGTTTCAGGGCAACTAATGAAAAACTGTTTTTT. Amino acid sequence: CASSFRATNEKLFF.

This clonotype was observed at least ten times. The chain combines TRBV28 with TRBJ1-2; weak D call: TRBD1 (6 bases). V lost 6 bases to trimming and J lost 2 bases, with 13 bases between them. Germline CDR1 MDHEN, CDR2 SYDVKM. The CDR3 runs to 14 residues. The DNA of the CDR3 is TGTGCCAGCAGCCCCGGGGGGGCCAACTATGGCTACACCTTC. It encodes CASSPGGANYGYTF.

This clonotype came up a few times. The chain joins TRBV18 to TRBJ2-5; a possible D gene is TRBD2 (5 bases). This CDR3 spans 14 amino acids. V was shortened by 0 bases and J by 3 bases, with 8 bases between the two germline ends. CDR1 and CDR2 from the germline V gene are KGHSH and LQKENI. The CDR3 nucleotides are TGTGCCAGCTCACCACCGAACGGGGAAGAGACCCAGTACTTC. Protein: CASSPPNGEETQYF.

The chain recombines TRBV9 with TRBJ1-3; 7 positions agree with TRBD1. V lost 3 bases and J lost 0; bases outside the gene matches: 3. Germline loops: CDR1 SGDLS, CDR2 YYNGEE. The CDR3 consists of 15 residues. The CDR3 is CASSARTGSGNTIYF. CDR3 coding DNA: TGTGCCAGCAGCGCGAGGACAGGCTCTGGAAACACCATATATTTT.

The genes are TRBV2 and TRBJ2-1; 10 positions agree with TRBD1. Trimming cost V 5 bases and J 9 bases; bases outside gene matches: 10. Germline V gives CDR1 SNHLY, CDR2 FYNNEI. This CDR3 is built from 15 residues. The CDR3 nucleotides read TGTGCCAGCAGTCCTCAGGGACAGGGGTCGGGTGAGCAGTTCTTC. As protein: CASSPQGQGSGEQFF.

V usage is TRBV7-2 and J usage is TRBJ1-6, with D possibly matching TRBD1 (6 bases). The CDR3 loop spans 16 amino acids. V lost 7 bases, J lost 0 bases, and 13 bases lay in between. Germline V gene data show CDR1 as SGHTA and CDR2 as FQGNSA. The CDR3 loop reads CASTAVGGSYNSPLHF. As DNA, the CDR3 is TGTGCCAGCACCGCTGTAGGGGGCTCCTATAATTCACCCCTCCACTTT.

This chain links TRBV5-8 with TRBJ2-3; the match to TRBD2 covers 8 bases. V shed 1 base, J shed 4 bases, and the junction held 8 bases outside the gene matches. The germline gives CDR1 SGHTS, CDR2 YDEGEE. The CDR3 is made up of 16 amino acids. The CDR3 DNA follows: TGTGCCAGCAGCTTGAGGGTAACGGGGGGGCCAGATACGCAGTATTTT. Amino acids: CASSLRVTGGPDTQYF.

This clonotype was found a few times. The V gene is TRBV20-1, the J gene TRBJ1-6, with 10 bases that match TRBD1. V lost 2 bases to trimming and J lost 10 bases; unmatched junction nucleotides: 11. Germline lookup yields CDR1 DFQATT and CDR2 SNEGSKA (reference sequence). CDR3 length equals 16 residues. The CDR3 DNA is TGCAGTGCTAGACTCATACGGGGGACAGGGGACTCACCCCTCCACTTT. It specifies CSARLIRGTGDSPLHF.

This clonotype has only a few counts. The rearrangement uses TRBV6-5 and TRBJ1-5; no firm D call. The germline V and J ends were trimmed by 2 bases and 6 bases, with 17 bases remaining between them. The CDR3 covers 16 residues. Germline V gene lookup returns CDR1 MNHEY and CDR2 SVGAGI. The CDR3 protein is CASSYGFGETGQPQHF. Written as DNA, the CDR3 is TGTGCCAGCAGTTACGGTTTTGGAGAAACGGGTCAGCCCCAGCATTTT.

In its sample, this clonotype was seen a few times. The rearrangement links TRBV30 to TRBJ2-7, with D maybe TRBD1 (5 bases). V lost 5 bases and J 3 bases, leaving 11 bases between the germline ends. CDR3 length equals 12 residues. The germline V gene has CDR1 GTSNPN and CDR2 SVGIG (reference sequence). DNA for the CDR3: TGTGCCTGGGACAGACAGAGCTACGAGCAGTACTTC. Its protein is CAWDRQSYEQYF. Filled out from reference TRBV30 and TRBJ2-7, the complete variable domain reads SQTIHQWPATLVQPVGSPLSLECTVEGTSNPNLYWYRQAAGRGLQLLFYSVGIGQISSEVPQNLSASRPQDRQFILSSKKLLLSDSGFYLCAWDRQSYEQYFGPGTRLTVT.

The CDR3 spells CASSQGVKRAKNIQYF. The CDR3 bases are TGTGCCAGCAGCCAAGGCGTTAAGAGGGCCAAAAACATTCAGTACTTC. This chain uses TRBV4-2 with TRBJ2-4; D uncertain. Germline V lookup: CDR1 LGHNA, CDR2 YNFKEQ. V shed 1 base and J shed 1 base, with 11 bases lying between them. There are 16 residues in the CDR3.

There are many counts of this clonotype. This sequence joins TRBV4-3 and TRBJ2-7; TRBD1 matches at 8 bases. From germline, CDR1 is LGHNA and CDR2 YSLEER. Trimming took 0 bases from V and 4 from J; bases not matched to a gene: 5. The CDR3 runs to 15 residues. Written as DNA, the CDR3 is TGCGCCAGCAGCCAAGAGGGGACAGGTCCTTACGAGCAGTACTTC. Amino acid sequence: CASSQEGTGPYEQYF.

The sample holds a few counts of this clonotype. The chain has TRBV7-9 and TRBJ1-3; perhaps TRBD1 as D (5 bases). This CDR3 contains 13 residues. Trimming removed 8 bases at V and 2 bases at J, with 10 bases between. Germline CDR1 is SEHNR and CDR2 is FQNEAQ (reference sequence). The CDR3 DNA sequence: TGTGCCAGCTTAGAGACAGCTGGAAACACCATATATTTT. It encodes CASLETAGNTIYF.

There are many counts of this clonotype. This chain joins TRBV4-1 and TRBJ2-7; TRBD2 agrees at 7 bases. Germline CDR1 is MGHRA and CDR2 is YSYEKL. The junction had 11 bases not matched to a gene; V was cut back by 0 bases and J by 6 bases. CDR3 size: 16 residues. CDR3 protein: CASSQDVAWRGSEQYF. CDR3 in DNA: TGCGCCAGCAGCCAAGATGTAGCGTGGCGGGGGAGCGAGCAGTACTTC.

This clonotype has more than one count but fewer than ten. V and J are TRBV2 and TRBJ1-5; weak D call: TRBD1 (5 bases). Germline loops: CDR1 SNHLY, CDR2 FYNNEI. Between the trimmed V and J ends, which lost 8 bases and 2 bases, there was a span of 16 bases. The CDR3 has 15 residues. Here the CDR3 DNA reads TGTGCCAGCGCATCCAAGGCGGGGGGCAATCAGCCCCAGCATTTT. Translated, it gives CASASKAGGNQPQHF.

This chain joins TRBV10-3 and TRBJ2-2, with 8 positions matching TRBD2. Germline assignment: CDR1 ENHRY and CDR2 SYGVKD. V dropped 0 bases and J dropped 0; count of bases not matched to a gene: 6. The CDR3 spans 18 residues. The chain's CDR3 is CAISESGGAGANTGELFF. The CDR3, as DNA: TGTGCCATCAGTGAGTCGGGTGGAGCGGGGGCGAACACCGGGGAGCTGTTTTTT.

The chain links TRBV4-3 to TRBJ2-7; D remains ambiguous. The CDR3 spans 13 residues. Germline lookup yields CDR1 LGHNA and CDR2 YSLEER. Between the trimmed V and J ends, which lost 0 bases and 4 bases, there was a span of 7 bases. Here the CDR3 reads CASSQDMSYEQYF. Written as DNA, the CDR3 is TGCGCCAGCAGCCAAGACATGTCGTACGAGCAGTACTTC.

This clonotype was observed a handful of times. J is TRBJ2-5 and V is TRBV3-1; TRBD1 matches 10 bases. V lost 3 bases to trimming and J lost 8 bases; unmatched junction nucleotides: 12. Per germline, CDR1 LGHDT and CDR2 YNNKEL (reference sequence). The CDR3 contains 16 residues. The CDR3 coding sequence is TGTGCCAGCAGCCAGAACCGGGACAGGGGTCCCCGTACCCAGTACTTC. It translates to CASSQNRDRGPRTQYF.

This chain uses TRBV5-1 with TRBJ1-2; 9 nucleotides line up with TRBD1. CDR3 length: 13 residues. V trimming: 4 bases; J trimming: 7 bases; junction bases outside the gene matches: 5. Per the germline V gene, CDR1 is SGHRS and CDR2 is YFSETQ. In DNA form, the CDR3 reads TGCGCCAGCAGCCCCGGGACAGGGTTTGGCTACACCTTC. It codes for CASSPGTGFGYTF.

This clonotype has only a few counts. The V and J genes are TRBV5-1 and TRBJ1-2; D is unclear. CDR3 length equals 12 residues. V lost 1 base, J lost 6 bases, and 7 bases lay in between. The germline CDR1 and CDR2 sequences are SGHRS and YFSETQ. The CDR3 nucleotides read TGCGCCAGCAGCTTGCCGGGAGATGGCTACACCTTC. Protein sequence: CASSLPGDGYTF.